The rows below give T cell receptor beta chains drawn from one sample of a study of T cells in Graves' hyperthyroidism and ophthalmopathy. TCRdb passed the multiplex PCR reads through MiXCR, listing each CDR3 protein once. The sample lists about 320,000 distinct CDR3 sequences; around a sixth were seen once. The sample comprised blood. These receptors originate from a man aged 25 to 40 with Graves' hyperthyroidism. CDR3s include the opening cysteine and the closing phenylalanine or tryptophan. D genes are given only for firm matches. Some rows have no size entry. The others give once, few or many, or a class for an expanded clone.

d_call	v_call	j_call	clone_size	cdr3_length	cdr3_nt	cdr3_aa
.	TRBV7-2	TRBJ2-7	many	14	TGTGCCAGCAGCACCGGGGGCGCACCCTACGAGCAGTACTTC	CASSTGGAPYEQYF
TRBD2	TRBV2	TRBJ2-2	many	15	TGTGCCAGCAAGATCCAGCGGGAAATCACCGGGGAGCTGTTTTTT	CASKIQREITGELFF
.	TRBV19	TRBJ1-5	.	14	TGTGCCAGTAGTATTAGCCCATTGAATCAGCCCCAGCATTTT	CASSISPLNQPQHF
TRBD2	TRBV20-1	TRBJ2-7	.	16	TGCAGTGCGAAGTTCGGGACTAGCGGGAGTGTTTACGAGCAGTACTTC	CSAKFGTSGSVYEQYF
.	TRBV28	TRBJ1-4	many	16	TGTGCCAGCAGTTTAGGGGTGACAAGGAGATATGAAAAACTGTTTTTT	CASSLGVTRRYEKLFF
TRBD1	TRBV29-1	TRBJ1-2	many	15	TGCAGCGTCTGGGACAGGGGAAGTTCTAACTATGGCTACACCTTC	CSVWDRGSSNYGYTF
TRBD2	TRBV15	TRBJ2-7	.	15	TGTGCCACCAGCAGACGGCGGGAGGGGGTCGGCGAGCAGTACTTC	CATSRRREGVGEQYF
.	TRBV5-4	TRBJ1-2	.	14	TGTGCCAGCAGCTTTCGGGGGGCTCTAGGTGGCTACACCTTC	CASSFRGALGGYTF
.	TRBV3-1	TRBJ1-5	many	13	TGTGCCAGCAGCCCGACCCCGGATCAGCCCCAGCATTTT	CASSPTPDQPQHF
.	TRBV28	TRBJ2-7	many	16	TGTGCCAGCAGCCTCAACAGGGACCGGTTGTCCTACGAGCAGTACTTC	CASSLNRDRLSYEQYF
.	TRBV30	TRBJ1-6	few	13	TGTGCCTGGAGTAGTACAGGCAATTCACCCCTCCACTTT	CAWSSTGNSPLHF
TRBD1	TRBV7-9	TRBJ1-1	few	14	TGTGCCAGCAGCTTTAACAGGGGAGACACTGAAGCTTTCTTT	CASSFNRGDTEAFF
.	TRBV11-2	TRBJ2-2	many	16	TGTGCCAGCAGCTTAATTTCAGGGTCGAACACCGGGGAGCTGTTTTTT	CASSLISGSNTGELFF
.	TRBV20-1	TRBJ2-1	many	14	TGCAGTGCTAGGTCCGAGGGCGATTACAATGAGCAGTTCTTC	CSARSEGDYNEQFF
.	TRBV6-2/TRBV6-3	TRBJ1-5	.	15	TGTGCCAGCAGTTACGGGGCATATAGCAATCAGGCCCAGCATTTT	CASSYGAYSNQAQHF
.	TRBV30	TRBJ1-1	many	13	TGTGCCTGGAGTTGGACGGAGAACACTGAAGCTTTCTTT	CAWSWTENTEAFF
.	TRBV28	TRBJ2-7	.	14	TGTGCCAGCAGTTTAGGGGGCTTCTCCCACGAGCAGTACTTC	CASSLGGFSHEQYF
.	TRBV9	TRBJ2-7	many	15	TGTGCCAGCAGCGTAGATTTCTCAGCTCCCTACGAGCAGTACTTC	CASSVDFSAPYEQYF
.	TRBV10-3	TRBJ1-2	few	13	TGTGCCATCCCCAAGGCTGCTAACTATGGCTACACCTTC	CAIPKAANYGYTF
.	TRBV30	TRBJ1-6	.	12	TGTGCCTGGAGTGCCCCGGGGTCACCCCTCCACTTT	CAWSAPGSPLHF
.	TRBV5-6	TRBJ1-5	many	16	TGTGCCAGCAGCTTGGCCTCAGAGGACGTGGATCAGCCCCAGCATTTT	CASSLASEDVDQPQHF
.	TRBV5-1	TRBJ2-2	.	14	TGCGCCAGCAGCGCTGGACTTGACACCGGGGAGCTGTTTTTT	CASSAGLDTGELFF
.	TRBV5-6	TRBJ2-3	many	13	TGTGCCAGCAGCTGGGGAGTCGCAGATACGCAGTATTTT	CASSWGVADTQYF
.	TRBV16	TRBJ1-1	.	15	TGTGCCAGCAGCCAACGACGGGGGTTGAACACTGAAGCTTTCTTT	CASSQRRGLNTEAFF
.	TRBV7-9	TRBJ1-4	few	13	TGTGCCAGCAGCGCTCCGGGGGTGGGGAAACTGTTTTTT	CASSAPGVGKLFF
TRBD2	TRBV11-3	TRBJ2-1	.	15	TGTGCCAGCAGCAACCCCGGGACTAGCGTGAATGAGCAGTTCTTC	CASSNPGTSVNEQFF
.	TRBV28	TRBJ2-3	.	13	TGTGCCAGCCGAGAGGGGAACACAGATACGCAGTATTTT	CASREGNTDTQYF
.	TRBV11-3	TRBJ2-5	.	16	TGTGCCAGCAGCTTGCAGGCAGGGGGGAGCGGAGAGACCCAGTACTTC	CASSLQAGGSGETQYF
.	TRBV6-2/TRBV6-3	TRBJ2-2	many	15	TGTGCCAGCAGCTACTACTTACCGAACACCGGGGAGCTGTTTTTT	CASSYYLPNTGELFF
.	TRBV2	TRBJ2-3	many	15	TGTGCCAGCAGTGCTCGACAGGCGGGCACAGATACGCAGTATTTT	CASSARQAGTDTQYF
.	TRBV12-3/TRBV12-4	TRBJ2-1	.	14	TGTGCCAGCAGTTTCGGGCAGGGAAGTGATGAGCAGTTCTTC	CASSFGQGSDEQFF
.	TRBV29-1	TRBJ1-2	.	12	TGCAGCGTTGGTGGCACCTACTATGGCTACACCTTC	CSVGGTYYGYTF
TRBD2	TRBV11-2	TRBJ2-1	.	17	TGTGCCAGCAGCTTAGGGGACTGGGGCGGGAGGGCCATTGAGCAGTTCTTC	CASSLGDWGGRAIEQFF
.	TRBV11-2	TRBJ2-5	few	15	TGTGCCAGCAGCTCCATTACCTCCCGTGGAGAGACCCAGTACTTC	CASSSITSRGETQYF
.	TRBV30	TRBJ2-7	few	12	TGTGCCTGGAGTACAGCTTCCTACGAGCAGTACTTC	CAWSTASYEQYF
.	TRBV5-5	TRBJ1-5	many	14	TGTGCCAGCAGCAGCCCCGACGGGAATCAGCCCCAGCATTTT	CASSSPDGNQPQHF
.	TRBV7-9	TRBJ1-4	few	14	TGTGCCAGCAGCTTAGAGTTCCCTCCTGAAAAACTGTTTTTT	CASSLEFPPEKLFF
TRBD1	TRBV6-1	TRBJ2-1	many	14	TGTGCCAGCGGCGGGACAGGGGTGAGAAATGAGCAGTTCTTC	CASGGTGVRNEQFF
.	TRBV12-3/TRBV12-4	TRBJ1-5	few	18	TGTGCCAGCAGTTTTAGAGGTAGCGGACTGAGGACTAATCAGCCCCAGCATTTT	CASSFRGSGLRTNQPQHF
.	TRBV2	TRBJ2-7	few	11	TGTGCCAGCACGAGTTTCGACGAGCAGTACTTC	CASTSFDEQYF
.	TRBV2	TRBJ1-4	.	14	TGTGCCAGCAGCTATGTCGGGGGAAATGAAAAACTGTTTTTT	CASSYVGGNEKLFF
TRBD2	TRBV2	TRBJ2-7	many	16	TGTGCCAGCAGCACCCCTCGGGGGGGTCGGGCCTACGAGCAGTACTTC	CASSTPRGGRAYEQYF
TRBD2	TRBV2	TRBJ2-1	.	14	TGTGCCAGCAGTGGCGGGAGTGCCTACAATGAGCAGTTCTTC	CASSGGSAYNEQFF
.	TRBV9	TRBJ1-5	.	13	TGTGCCAGCAGCGGCGACCTAATCCAGCCCCAGCATTTT	CASSGDLIQPQHF
.	TRBV27	TRBJ2-7	.	15	TGTGCCAGCAGTTTAGGCCCGAAGGCGTCCTACGAGCAGTACTTC	CASSLGPKASYEQYF
.	TRBV6-1	TRBJ2-2	few	16	TGTGCCAGCACCCAGTTCTGGGGAGGGGACACCAGGGAGCTGTTTTTT	CASTQFWGGDTRELFF
.	TRBV13	TRBJ1-1	.	12	TGTGCCAGCAGCCCACCGAACACTGAAGCTTTCTTT	CASSPPNTEAFF
TRBD1	TRBV7-9	TRBJ2-1	many	17	TGTGCCAGCACCACATCTTATAGGGACAGGGGGCACAATGAGCAGTTCTTC	CASTTSYRDRGHNEQFF
.	TRBV20-1	TRBJ2-1	many	13	TGCAGTGCTGGCCTTCTTACTAGCAATGAGCAGTTCTTC	CSAGLLTSNEQFF
.	TRBV7-2	TRBJ1-5	many	13	TGTGCCAGCAGCACAGGGTACAATCAGCCCCAGCATTTT	CASSTGYNQPQHF
.	TRBV6-1	TRBJ1-1	few	11	TGTGCCACTACGGCAGGGGCTGAAGCTTTCTTT	CATTAGAEAFF
.	TRBV5-4	TRBJ2-7	many	14	TGTGCCAGCAGCTTAGAGGACAGCTCCTACGAGCAGTACTTC	CASSLEDSSYEQYF
.	TRBV6-5	TRBJ1-4	few	15	TGTGCCAGCAGTTACCCCACGGCACCTAATGAAAAACTGTTTTTT	CASSYPTAPNEKLFF